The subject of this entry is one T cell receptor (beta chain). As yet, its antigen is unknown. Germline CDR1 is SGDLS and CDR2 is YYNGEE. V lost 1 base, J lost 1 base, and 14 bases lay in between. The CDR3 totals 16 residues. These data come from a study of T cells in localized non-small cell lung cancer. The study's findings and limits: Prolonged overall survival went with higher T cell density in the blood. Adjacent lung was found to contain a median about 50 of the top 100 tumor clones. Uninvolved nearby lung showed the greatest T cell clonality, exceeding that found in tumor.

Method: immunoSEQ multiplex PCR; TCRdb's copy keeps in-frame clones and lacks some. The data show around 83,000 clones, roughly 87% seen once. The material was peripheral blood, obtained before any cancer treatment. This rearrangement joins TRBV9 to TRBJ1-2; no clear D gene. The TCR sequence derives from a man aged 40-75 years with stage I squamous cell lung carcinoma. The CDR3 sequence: CASSVFKGIGNYGYTF. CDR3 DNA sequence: TGTGCCAGCAGCGTATTTAAGGGTATCGGTAACTATGGCTACACCTTC. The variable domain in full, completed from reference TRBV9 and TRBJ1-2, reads DSGVTQTPKHLITATGQRVTLRCSPRSGDLSVYWYQQSLDQGLQFLIQYYNGEERAKGNILERFSAQQFPDLHSELNLSSLELGDSALYFCASSVFKGIGNYGYTFGSGTRLTVV.